Each of the 18 T cell receptor beta chains below was sequenced from the same sample in a study of T cells in Graves' hyperthyroidism and ophthalmopathy (dated by TCRdb to 2018 to 2020). Libraries were prepared through multiplex PCR. Instrument used: Illumina HiSeq 2000. The TCR beta CDR3 regions were amplified from RNA transcripts. The first round of RT-PCR for the TCR CDR3 was performed with the HTBI primer set and the Qiagen OneStep RT-PCR kit. TCRdb trimmed the raw reads at Q25, called clones with MiXCR and kept productive beta chains. For every CDR3 protein sequence, its rows merge into one entry that carries the most common genes and DNA. The sample data list 600,000 to 800,000 distinct CDR3 sequences, and under 45% of these were observed just once. The ten largest clonotypes hold roughly 30% of the sample. Sequenced sample: blood. The receptors were sampled from a woman aged 40 to 49 with Graves' hyperthyroidism.

This chain links TRBV20-1 with TRBJ1-5; D might be TRBD1 (5 bases). This CDR3 has 15 residues. Germline V lookup: CDR1 DFQATT, CDR2 SNEGSKA (reference sequence). V was cut by 3 bases and J by 11 bases, with 23 bases left in between. CDR3 protein: CSASGRALRGETQHF. In DNA form, the CDR3 reads TGCAGTGCTAGCGGGAGGGCCCTCCGGGGGGAGACCCAGCATTTT.

The CDR3 is CASSPRGTGRGAFF. The DNA of the CDR3 is TGTGCCAGCAGCCCCCGGGGGACAGGGAGAGGGGCTTTCTTT. V is TRBV7-9 and J is TRBJ1-1; 9 positions agree with TRBD1. The V and J ends lost 5 bases and 11 bases, in that order; junction bases with no gene match: 12. The length of the CDR3 is 14 residues. CDR1 is SEHNR, CDR2 FQNEAQ, per germline (reference sequence). Based on the CDR3 plus reference TRBV7-9 and TRBJ1-1, the full variable domain is DTGVSQNPRHKITKRGQNVTFRCDPISEHNRLYWYRQTLGQGPEFLTYFQNEAQLEKSRLLSDRFSAERPKGSFSTLEIQRTEQGDSAMYLCASSPRGTGRGAFFGQGTRLTVV.

This clonotype was counted only a few times. The chain is built from TRBV18 and TRBJ2-5; no clear D. The germline V gene encodes CDR1 KGHSH and CDR2 LQKENI. V shed 0 bases and J shed 3 bases, with 5 bases lying between them. The CDR3 loop spans 13 amino acids. Written as DNA, the CDR3 is TGTGCCAGCTCACCACCGAATGAAGAGACCCAGTACTTC. Its translation is CASSPPNEETQYF.

The chain couples TRBV7-8 to TRBJ2-3, with D maybe TRBD1 (6 bases). CDR1 is SGHVS and CDR2 is FQNEAQ in the germline V gene. The ends were cut back, 1 base at V and 7 bases at J, with 12 bases in the middle. The CDR3 loop spans 14 amino acids. The CDR3 bases are TGTGCCAGCAGCTTAGGACAGGAGCGCAATACGCAGTATTTT. Protein sequence: CASSLGQERNTQYF.

This clonotype has a handful of counts. The rearrangement joins TRBV6-5 to TRBJ1-4; D possibly corresponds to TRBD1 (5 bases). This CDR3 spans 15 amino acids. The germline CDR1 and CDR2 sequences are MNHEY and SVGAGI. Between the trimmed V and J ends, which lost 0 bases and 8 bases, there was a span of 13 bases. The CDR3 coding sequence is TGTGCCAGCAGTTACTCGATACCTCCAGGGGAAAAACTGTTTTTT. It encodes CASSYSIPPGEKLFF.

The V call is TRBV7-3, the J call TRBJ1-1; unclear D gene. Per the germline V gene, CDR1 is SGHTA and CDR2 is FQGTGA. The length of the CDR3 is 14 residues. With 0 bases removed from V and 8 bases from J, the gap between germline ends came to 13 bases. CDR3 nucleotides: TGTGCCAGCAGCTTAACAGCTTACGGTGGGGAAGCTTTCTTT. As protein: CASSLTAYGGEAFF.

Ten or more counts support this clonotype. The V call is TRBV10-1, the J call TRBJ1-1, with D possibly TRBD1 on 5 matching bases. The CDR3 length is 13 residues. CDR1 is WNHNN, CDR2 SYGVQD, per germline (reference sequence). V lost 8 bases and J lost 4, with 14 bases in between. The DNA for the CDR3 is TGCGCCAGCCGGGGCCCAGTGGGCACTGAAGCTTTCTTT. This codes for CASRGPVGTEAFF.

This clonotype has just a few counts. The rearrangement joins TRBV12-3 or TRBV12-4 to TRBJ1-3; tentative D call: TRBD1 (6 bases). V shed 5 bases and J shed 0 bases, with 14 bases lying between them. This CDR3 is 16 amino acids long. This chain's CDR3 is CASSPRGGHSGNTIYF. Written as DNA, the CDR3 is TGTGCCAGCAGTCCCAGGGGCGGTCACTCTGGAAACACCATATATTTT.

This clonotype was recorded at least ten times. The rearrangement uses TRBV4-3 and TRBJ1-6, with D uncertain. V was clipped by 0 bases and J by 7 bases, with 13 bases between them. Germline-derived CDR1 and CDR2 are LGHNA and YSLEER. The CDR3 has 16 residues. This CDR3 is CASSQDVVGRNSPLHF. The DNA of the CDR3 is TGCGCCAGCAGCCAAGACGTCGTTGGTAGGAATTCACCCCTCCACTTT.

The chain joins TRBV28 to TRBJ2-7; D gene ambiguous. Trimming pared 3 bases from V and 5 bases from J, leaving 11 bases between. This CDR3 region has 13 residues. The germline V gene has CDR1 MDHEN and CDR2 SYDVKM. In DNA, the CDR3 is TGTGCCAGCAGTTTCCCCTCCATAGACGAGCAGTACTTC. Translated: CASSFPSIDEQYF.

This chain joins TRBV5-6 and TRBJ1-1; TRBD1 might be the D (5 bases). CDR1 and CDR2 from the germline V gene are SGHDT and YYEEEE. The CDR3 contains 15 residues. V was shortened by 0 bases and J by 5 bases, with 14 bases between the two germline ends. Written as DNA, the CDR3 is TGTGCCAGCAGCTTGGTTCGGGGGGTGTCGACTGAAGCTTTCTTT. This translates into CASSLVRGVSTEAFF.

This clonotype came up many times. The V and J genes are TRBV20-1 and TRBJ1-2, with D unresolved. Trimming removed 1 base from V and 1 base from J, with 7 bases in between. The length of the CDR3 is 13 residues. Looked up from germline, CDR1 is DFQATT and CDR2 is SNEGSKA (reference sequence). The CDR3 DNA sequence: TGCAGTGCTAGAGCGGCGTTTAACTATGGCTACACCTTC. It is translated as CSARAAFNYGYTF.

This clonotype showed up just a few times. The chain employs TRBV4-1 and TRBJ1-5; D gene uncertain. CDR3 length equals 13 residues. Between the trimmed V and J ends, which lost 0 bases and 5 bases, there was a span of 5 bases. Germline assignment: CDR1 MGHRA and CDR2 YSYEKL. CDR3 nucleotides: TGCGCCAGCAGCCAAGAGCGACATCAGCCCCAGCATTTT. It codes for CASSQERHQPQHF.

This clonotype was found a few times. V usage is TRBV4-2 and J usage is TRBJ1-6; weak D call: TRBD1 (5 bases). This CDR3 spans 16 amino acids. The germline gives CDR1 LGHNA, CDR2 YNFKEQ. V lost 0 bases to trimming and J lost 4 bases, with 10 bases between them. CDR3 bases: TGTGCCAGCAGCCAAGATCCAGGGCCTTATAATTCACCCCTCCACTTT. It encodes CASSQDPGPYNSPLHF.

This clonotype was observed at least ten times. This chain joins TRBV4-3 and TRBJ1-6, with a possible D match to TRBD1 (6 bases). The CDR3 contains 16 residues. V shed 1 base and J shed 9 bases, with 16 bases lying between them. Germline CDR1 and CDR2: LGHNA and YSLEER. The CDR3 is CASSQAQVQGISPLHF. CDR3 DNA sequence: TGCGCCAGCAGCCAAGCTCAAGTTCAGGGGATTTCACCCCTCCACTTT.

Points on this clonotype: This sequence may be a read error, since a much larger clone differs from it by one base. V and J are TRBV7-9 and TRBJ1-4, with D tentatively TRBD1 (6 bases). The CDR3 runs 14 residues. Deletions cut 4 bases from V and 8 bases from J, with 14 bases between. Germline-derived CDR1 and CDR2 are SEHNR and FQNEAQ (reference sequence). The CDR3 DNA is TGTGCCAGCAGCTGGGCCTCGGGGGGCGAAAAACTGTTTTTT. Amino acids: CASSWASGGEKLFF.

CDR3 nucleotide sequence: TGTGCCAGTAGTATCGAGGCGAACACTGAAGCTTTCTTT. Translated, it gives CASSIEANTEAFF. The chain is built from TRBV19 and TRBJ1-1, with unresolved D. CDR3 length: 13 amino acids. Germline V gives CDR1 LNHDA, CDR2 SQIVND (reference sequence). The ends were cut back, 3 bases at V and 1 base at J, with 6 bases in the middle.

The rearrangement uses TRBV7-2 and TRBJ1-1, with 9 bases matching TRBD1. The CDR3 loop spans 16 amino acids. V shed 5 bases and J 2 bases; nucleotides not matched to a gene: 9. Germline V gene data show CDR1 as SGHTA and CDR2 as FQGNSA. As DNA, the CDR3 is TGTGCCAGCAGCATAGAAGGGACAGGGAGAAACACTGAAGCTTTCTTT. Protein: CASSIEGTGRNTEAFF.